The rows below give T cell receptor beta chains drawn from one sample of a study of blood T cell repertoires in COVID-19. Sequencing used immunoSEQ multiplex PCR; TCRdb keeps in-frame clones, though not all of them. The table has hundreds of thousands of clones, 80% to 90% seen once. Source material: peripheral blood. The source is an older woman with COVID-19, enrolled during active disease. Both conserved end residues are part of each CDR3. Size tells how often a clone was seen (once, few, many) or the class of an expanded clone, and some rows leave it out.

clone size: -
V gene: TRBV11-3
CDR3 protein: CASSLDSRGSDTQYF

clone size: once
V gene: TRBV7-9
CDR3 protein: CASSVGTGFQETQYF

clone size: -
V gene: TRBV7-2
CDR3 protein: CASSSQGSTDTQYF

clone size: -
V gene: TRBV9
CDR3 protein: CASNAGLYNEQFF

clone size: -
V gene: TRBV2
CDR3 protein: CASSPTGHRQPQHF

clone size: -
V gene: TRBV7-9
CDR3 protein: CASFAEDRTYGYTF

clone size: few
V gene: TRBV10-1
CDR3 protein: CASSLLPWRGRLNNQPQHF

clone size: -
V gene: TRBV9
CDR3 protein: CASSVAASGGLTDTQYF

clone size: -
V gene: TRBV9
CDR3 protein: CASSVGFRGAYGYTF

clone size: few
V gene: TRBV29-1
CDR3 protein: CSVLTGLDEQFF

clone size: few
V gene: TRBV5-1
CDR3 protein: CASSLQPGNYGYTF

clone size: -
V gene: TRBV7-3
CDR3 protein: CASSSHRGGTGELFF

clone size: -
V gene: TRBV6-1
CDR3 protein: CASSDAGQGANTIYF

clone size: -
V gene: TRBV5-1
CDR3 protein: CASSFGQSYEQYF

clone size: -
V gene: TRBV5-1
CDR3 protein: CASSSNQGMNTEAFF

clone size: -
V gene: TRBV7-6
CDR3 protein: CASSLYSGGRQETQYF

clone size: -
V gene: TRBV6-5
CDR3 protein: CASRPRVGDTQYF

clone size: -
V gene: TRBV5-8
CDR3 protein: CASSKDIYYGYTF

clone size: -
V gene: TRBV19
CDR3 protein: CASSPGTGFPLNTEAFF

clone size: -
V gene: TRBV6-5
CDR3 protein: CASSSGGGAGGYTF

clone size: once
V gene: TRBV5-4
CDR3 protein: CASSFDSGRGTQYF

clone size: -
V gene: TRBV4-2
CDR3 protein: CASSQLAQETQYF

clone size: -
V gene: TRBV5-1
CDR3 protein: CASSLFFPGDGYTF

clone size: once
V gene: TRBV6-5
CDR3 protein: CATKSGGAGDTQYF

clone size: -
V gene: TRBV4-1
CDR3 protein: CASSQDGAGDITDTQYF

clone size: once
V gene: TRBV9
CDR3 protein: CATTLGRTSGGNEQFF

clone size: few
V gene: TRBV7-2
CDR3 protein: CASSAGTGTMNTEAFF

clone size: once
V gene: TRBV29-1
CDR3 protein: CSVAIRGSPGNTIYF